The clone carrying this T cell receptor (beta chain) has at least ten counts. Its matching antigen is unknown. RNA transcripts gave rise to amplified TCR beta CDR3 regions. Carried out on the TCR CDR3, a first-round RT-PCR used the HTBI primer set. MiXCR, applied by TCRdb to the multiplex PCR reads, yields one record per CDR3 protein. The data show around 300,000 distinct CDR3 sequences, with 10% to 15% seen just once and about 8% held by the top ten. Blood dates from first hyperthyroidism diagnosis, before any ophthalmopathy symptoms. The data stem from a study of T cells in Graves' hyperthyroidism and ophthalmopathy. CDR3 length: 13 amino acids. Germline assignment: CDR1 SGHTA and CDR2 FQGNSA. V lost 5 bases, J lost 2 bases, and 9 bases lay in between. Whole-study findings and limits: Blood held most thyroid clonotypes expanded above 0.001 frequency. Ophthalmopathy prediction by the model preceded onset by a median 6.5 months.

The sequence was obtained from a woman in her 30s with Graves' hyperthyroidism that later progressed to Graves' ophthalmopathy. The sample was blood. The chain combines TRBV7-2 with TRBJ1-2; a possible D gene is TRBD1 (5 bases). CDR3 coding DNA: TGTGCCAGCAGCAACCGGGGCAACTATGGCTACACCTTC. The encoded protein is CASSNRGNYGYTF.